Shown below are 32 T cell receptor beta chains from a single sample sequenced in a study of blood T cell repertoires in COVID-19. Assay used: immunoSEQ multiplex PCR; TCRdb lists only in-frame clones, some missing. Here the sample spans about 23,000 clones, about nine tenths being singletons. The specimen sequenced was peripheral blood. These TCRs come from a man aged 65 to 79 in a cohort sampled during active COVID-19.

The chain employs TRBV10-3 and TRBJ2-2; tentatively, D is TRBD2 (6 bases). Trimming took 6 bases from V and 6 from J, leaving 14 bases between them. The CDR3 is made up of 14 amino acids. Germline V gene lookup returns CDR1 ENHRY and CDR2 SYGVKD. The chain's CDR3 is CAISNFGGSGELFF. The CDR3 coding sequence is TGTGCCATCAGCAATTTCGGGGGTTCCGGGGAGCTGTTTTTT.

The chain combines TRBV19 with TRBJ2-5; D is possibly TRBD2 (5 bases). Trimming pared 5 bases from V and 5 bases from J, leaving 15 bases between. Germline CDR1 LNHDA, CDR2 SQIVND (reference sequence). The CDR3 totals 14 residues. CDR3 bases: TGTGCCAGTAGTCATACTAGTTTCCCGGAGACCCAGTACTTC. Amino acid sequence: CASSHTSFPETQYF. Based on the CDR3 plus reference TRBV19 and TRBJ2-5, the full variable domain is DGGITQSPKYLFRKEGQNVTLSCEQNLNHDAMYWYRQDPGQGLRLIYYSQIVNDFQKGDIAEGYSVSREKKESFPLTVTSAQKNPTAFYLCASSHTSFPETQYFGPGTRLLVL.

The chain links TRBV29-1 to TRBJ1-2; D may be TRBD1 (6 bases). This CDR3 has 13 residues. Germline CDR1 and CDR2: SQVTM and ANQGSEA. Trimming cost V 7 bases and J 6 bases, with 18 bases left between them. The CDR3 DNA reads TGCAGCGCCCCCGGGACAACCATCGATGGCTACACCTTC. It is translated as CSAPGTTIDGYTF.

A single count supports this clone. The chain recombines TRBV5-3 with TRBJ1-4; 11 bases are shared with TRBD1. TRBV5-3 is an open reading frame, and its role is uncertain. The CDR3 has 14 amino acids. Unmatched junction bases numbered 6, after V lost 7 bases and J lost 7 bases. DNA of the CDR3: TGTGCCAGATTGGGGACAGGGGGGCGTGAAAAACTGTTTTTT. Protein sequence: CARLGTGGREKLFF.

In DNA, the CDR3 is TGTGCCAGCAGCAAAGTAGAAACTAGCGGGAGAAATGAGCAGTTCTTC. The encoded protein is CASSKVETSGRNEQFF. V is TRBV21-1 and J is TRBJ2-1; the D call in the table, TRBD2, was not verified against the DNA. TRBV21-1 is shown as a pseudogene. The CDR3 is 16 residues long.

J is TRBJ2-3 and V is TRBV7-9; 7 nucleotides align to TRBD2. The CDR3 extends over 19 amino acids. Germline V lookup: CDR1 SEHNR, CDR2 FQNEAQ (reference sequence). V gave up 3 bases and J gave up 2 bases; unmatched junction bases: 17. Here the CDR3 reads CASSFLGGGSTRHTDTQYF. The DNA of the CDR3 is TGTGCCAGCAGCTTTCTTGGGGGGGGATCCACACGGCACACAGATACGCAGTATTTT.

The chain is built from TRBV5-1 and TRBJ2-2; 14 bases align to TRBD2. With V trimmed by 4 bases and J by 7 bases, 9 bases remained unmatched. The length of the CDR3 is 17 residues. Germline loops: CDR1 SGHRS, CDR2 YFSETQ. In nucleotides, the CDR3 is TGCGCCAGCAGCGCCGGGACTAGCGGGAGAGGAGTCGGGGAGCTGTTTTTT. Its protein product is CASSAGTSGRGVGELFF. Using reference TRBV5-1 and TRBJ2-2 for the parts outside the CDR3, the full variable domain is KAGVTQTPRYLIKTRGQQVTLSCSPISGHRSVSWYQQTPGQGLQFLFEYFSETQRNKGNFPGRFSGRQFSNSRSEMNVSTLELGDSALYLCASSAGTSGRGVGELFFGEGSRLTVL.

The CDR3: CASSFRSGRAGETQYF. In nucleotides, the CDR3 is TGTGCCAGCAGCTTCAGGAGCGGGAGGGCCGGAGAGACCCAGTACTTC. V and J are TRBV5-6 and TRBJ2-5; 10 bases match TRBD2. This CDR3 region has 16 residues. After removal of 2 bases from V and 4 bases from J, the junction contained 8 bases not matched to a gene. CDR1 SGHDT and CDR2 YYEEEE come from the germline V gene.

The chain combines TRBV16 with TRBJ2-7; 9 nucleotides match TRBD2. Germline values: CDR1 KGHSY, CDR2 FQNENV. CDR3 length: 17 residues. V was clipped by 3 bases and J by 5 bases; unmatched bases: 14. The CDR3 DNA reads TGTGCCAGCAGCCAGAGGCGGGGAAGCGGGAGGAGCGACGAGCAGTACTTC. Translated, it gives CASSQRRGSGRSDEQYF.

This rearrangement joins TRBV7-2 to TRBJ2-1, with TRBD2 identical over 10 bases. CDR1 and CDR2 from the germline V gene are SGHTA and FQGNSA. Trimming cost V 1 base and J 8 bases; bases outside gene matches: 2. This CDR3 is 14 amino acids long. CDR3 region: CASSLGLAGDEQFF. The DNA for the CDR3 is TGTGCCAGCAGCTTAGGGCTAGCGGGAGATGAGCAGTTCTTC.

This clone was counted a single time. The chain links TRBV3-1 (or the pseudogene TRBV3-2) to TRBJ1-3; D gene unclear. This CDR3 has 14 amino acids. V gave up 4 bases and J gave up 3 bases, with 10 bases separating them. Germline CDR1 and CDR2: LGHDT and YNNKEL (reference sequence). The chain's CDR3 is CASSRLGGGNTIYF. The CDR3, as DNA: TGTGCCAGCAGCCGCCTGGGAGGTGGAAACACCATATATTTT.

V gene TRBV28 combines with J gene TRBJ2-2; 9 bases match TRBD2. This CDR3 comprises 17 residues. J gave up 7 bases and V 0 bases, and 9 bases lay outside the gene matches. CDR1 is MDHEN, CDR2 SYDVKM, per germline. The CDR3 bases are TGTGCCAGCAGTTTATGGTCCGGGACTAGCTTTCACGGGGAGCTGTTTTTT. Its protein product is CASSLWSGTSFHGELFF.

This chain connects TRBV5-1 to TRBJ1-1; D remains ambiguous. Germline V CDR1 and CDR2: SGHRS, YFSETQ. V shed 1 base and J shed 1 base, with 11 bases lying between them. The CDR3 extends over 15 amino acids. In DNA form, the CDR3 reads TGCGCCAGCAGCTTGACGATTTCCAGGAACACTGAAGCTTTCTTT. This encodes CASSLTISRNTEAFF.

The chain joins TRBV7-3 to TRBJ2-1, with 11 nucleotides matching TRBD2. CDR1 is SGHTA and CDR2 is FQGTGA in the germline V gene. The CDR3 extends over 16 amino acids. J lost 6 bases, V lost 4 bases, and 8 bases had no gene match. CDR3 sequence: CASSWTGTSGTNEQFF. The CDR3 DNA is TGTGCCAGCAGCTGGACCGGGACTAGCGGAACCAATGAGCAGTTCTTC. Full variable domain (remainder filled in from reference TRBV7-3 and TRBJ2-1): GAGVSQTPSNKVTEKGKYVELRCDPISGHTALYWYRQSLGQGPEFLIYFQGTGAADDSGLPNDRFFAVRPEGSVSTLKIQRTERGDSAVYLCASSWTGTSGTNEQFFGPGTRLTVL.

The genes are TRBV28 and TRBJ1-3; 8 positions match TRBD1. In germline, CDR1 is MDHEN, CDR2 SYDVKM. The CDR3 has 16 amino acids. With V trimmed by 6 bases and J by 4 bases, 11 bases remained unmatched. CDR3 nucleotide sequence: TGTGCCAGCAGCGCCTTGAGGACAGGGCTGGGAAACACCATATATTTT. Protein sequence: CASSALRTGLGNTIYF.

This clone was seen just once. CDR3 coding DNA: TGTGCCAGCAGCTCCCAGGGGATCTCCACAGATACGCAGTATTTT. This encodes CASSSQGISTDTQYF. The J gene is TRBJ2-3, the V gene TRBV11-2, with D perhaps matching TRBD1 (6 bases). Germline assignment: CDR1 SGHAT and CDR2 FQNNGV. The CDR3 length is 15 residues. The V and J ends lost 4 bases and 2 bases respectively, with 13 bases between them.

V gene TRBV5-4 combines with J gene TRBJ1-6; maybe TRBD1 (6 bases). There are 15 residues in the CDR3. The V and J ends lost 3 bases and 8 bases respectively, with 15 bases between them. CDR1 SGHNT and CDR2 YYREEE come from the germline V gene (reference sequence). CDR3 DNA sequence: TGTGCCAGCAGCTCCGTTAGGGGGAGGGATTCACCCCTCCACTTT. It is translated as CASSSVRGRDSPLHF.

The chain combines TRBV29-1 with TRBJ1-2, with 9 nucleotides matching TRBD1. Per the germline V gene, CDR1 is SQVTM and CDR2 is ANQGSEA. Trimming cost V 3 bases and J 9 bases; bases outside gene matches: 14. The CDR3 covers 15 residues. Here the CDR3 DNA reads TGCAGCGTTGACCTTTTATTGGGACAGGGTAATCGCTACACCTTC. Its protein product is CSVDLLLGQGNRYTF.

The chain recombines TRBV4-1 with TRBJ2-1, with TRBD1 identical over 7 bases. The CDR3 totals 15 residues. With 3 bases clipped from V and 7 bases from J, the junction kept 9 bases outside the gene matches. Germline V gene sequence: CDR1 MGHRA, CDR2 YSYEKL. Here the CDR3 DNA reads TGCGCCAGCAGCCAGGGACAGCCGAAGGGGAATGAGCAGTTCTTC. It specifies CASSQGQPKGNEQFF.

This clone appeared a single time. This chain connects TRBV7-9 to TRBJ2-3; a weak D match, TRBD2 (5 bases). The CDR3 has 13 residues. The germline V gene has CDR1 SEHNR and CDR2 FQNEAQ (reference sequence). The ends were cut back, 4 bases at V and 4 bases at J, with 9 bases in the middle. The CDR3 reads CASSSTEADTQYF. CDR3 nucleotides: TGTGCCAGCAGCTCAACGGAGGCAGATACGCAGTATTTT.

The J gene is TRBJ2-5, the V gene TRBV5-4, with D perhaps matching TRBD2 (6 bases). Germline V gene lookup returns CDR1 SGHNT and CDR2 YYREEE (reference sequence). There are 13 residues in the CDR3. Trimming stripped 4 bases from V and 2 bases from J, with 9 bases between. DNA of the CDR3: TGTGCCAGCAGCCGCAGCGGGCAAGAGACCCAGTACTTC. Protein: CASSRSGQETQYF.

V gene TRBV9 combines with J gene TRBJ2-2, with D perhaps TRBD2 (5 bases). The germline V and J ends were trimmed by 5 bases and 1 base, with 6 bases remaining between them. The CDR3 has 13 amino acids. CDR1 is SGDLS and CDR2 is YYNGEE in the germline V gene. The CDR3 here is CASSRENTGELFF. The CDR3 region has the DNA TGTGCCAGCAGTCGGGAGAACACCGGGGAGCTGTTTTTT.

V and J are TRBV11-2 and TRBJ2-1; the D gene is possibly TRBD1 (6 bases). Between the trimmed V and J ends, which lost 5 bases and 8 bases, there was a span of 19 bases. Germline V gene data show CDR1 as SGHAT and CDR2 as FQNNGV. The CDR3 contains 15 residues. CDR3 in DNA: TGTGCCAGCAGCCCCTGGGGACAAGTCATGGATGAGCAGTTCTTC. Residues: CASSPWGQVMDEQFF.

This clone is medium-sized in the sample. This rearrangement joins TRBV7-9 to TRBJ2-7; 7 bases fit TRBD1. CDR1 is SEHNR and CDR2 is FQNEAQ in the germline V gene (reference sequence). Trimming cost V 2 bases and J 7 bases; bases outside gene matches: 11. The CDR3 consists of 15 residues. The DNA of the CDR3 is TGTGCCAGCAGCTTACCCCAGGGGACAGCTGAAGAGCAGTACTTC. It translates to CASSLPQGTAEEQYF.

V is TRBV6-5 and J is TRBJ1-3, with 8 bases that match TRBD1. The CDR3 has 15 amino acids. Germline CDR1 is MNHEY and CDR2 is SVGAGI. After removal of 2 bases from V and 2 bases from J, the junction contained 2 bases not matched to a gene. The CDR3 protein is CASSYETGAGNTIYF. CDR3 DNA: TGTGCCAGCAGTTACGAGACAGGGGCTGGAAACACCATATATTTT.

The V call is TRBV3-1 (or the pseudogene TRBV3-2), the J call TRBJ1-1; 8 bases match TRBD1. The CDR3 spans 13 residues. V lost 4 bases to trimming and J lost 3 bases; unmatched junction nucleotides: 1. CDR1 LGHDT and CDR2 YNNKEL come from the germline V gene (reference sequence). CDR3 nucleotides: TGTGCCAGCAGCCCGGACAGGGACACTGAAGCTTTCTTT. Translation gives CASSPDRDTEAFF.

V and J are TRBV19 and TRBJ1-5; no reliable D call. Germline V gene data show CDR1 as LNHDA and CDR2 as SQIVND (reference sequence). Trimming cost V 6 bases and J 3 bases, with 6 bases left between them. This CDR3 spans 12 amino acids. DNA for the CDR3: TGTGCCAGTAGCGTTTCCAATCAGCCCCAGCATTTT. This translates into CASSVSNQPQHF.

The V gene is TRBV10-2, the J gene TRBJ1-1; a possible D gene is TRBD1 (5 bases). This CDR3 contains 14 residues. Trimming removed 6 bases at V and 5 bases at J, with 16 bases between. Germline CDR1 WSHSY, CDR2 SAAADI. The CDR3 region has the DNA TGCGCCAGCAGGCGCCCCAGGGAGGGGACTGAAGCTTTCTTT. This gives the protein CASRRPREGTEAFF.

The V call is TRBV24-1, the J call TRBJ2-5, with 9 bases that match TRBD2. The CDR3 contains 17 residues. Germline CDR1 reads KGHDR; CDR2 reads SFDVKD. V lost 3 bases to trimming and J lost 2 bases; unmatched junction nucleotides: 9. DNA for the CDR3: TGTGCCACCAGTGATCCAGGTAGCGGGAGAGGGCAAGAGACCCAGTACTTC. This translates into CATSDPGSGRGQETQYF.

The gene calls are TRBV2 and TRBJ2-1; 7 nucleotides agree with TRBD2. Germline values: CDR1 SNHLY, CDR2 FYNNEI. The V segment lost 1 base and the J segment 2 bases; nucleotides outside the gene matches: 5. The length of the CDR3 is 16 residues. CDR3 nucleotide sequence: TGTGCCAGCAGTGAAGACCGGGAGGCACCCTACAATGAGCAGTTCTTC. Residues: CASSEDREAPYNEQFF.

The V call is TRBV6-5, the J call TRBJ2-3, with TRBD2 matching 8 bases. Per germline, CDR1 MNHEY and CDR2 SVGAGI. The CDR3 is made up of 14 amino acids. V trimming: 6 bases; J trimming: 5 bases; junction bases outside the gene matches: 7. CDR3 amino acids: CASRAGTRVDTQYF. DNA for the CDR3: TGTGCCAGCAGGGCCGGGACTAGGGTAGATACGCAGTATTTT.

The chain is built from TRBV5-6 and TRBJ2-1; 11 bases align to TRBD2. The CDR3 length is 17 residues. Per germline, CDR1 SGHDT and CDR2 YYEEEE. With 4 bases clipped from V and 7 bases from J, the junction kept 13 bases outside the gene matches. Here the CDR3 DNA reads TGTGCCAGCAGCGGACGACTAGCGGGACCACTGAGGAATGAGCAGTTCTTC. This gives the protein CASSGRLAGPLRNEQFF.